This T cell receptor beta chain stems from a study of tumor and adjacent non-tumor tissue in lung cancer. A modified ARM-PCR protocol with three rounds of nested PCR amplified TCRbeta. TCRdb itself ran the multiplex PCR reads through MiXCR, one entry per CDR3 protein. The sample carries 75,000 to 100,000 distinct CDR3 sequences, 65% to 75% recorded once. RNA was extracted from bulk tissue without any cell sorting. The CDR3 contains 17 residues. Trimming pared 0 bases from V and 6 bases from J, leaving 21 bases between. The V gene's germline CDR1 is DFQATT and CDR2 SNEGSKA (reference sequence). The sample holds many counts of this clonotype.

This TCR came from a man aged 60 to 75 with non-small cell lung cancer. The J gene is TRBJ2-1, the V gene TRBV20-1, with D possibly being TRBD1 (7 bases). Sequenced material: lung tumor tissue. CDR3 nucleotides: TGCAGTGCTAGAGATCCGCGCTTAAGGCAGGGGGGCAATGAGCAGTTCTTC. The encoded protein is CSARDPRLRQGGNEQFF.